Presented here are 4 T cell receptor beta chains from one specimen sequenced in a study of vaccination and CD4 T cells after COVID-19. The treatment denotes: roughly nine-day PBMC culture with coronavirus spike peptide pools or control peptides (ViraFEST assay). Scientists ran DNA taken from cultured CD4+ T cells through the Oncomine TCR Beta short-read assay for sequencing. TCRdb reanalysed the PCR reads using MiXCR and keeps one entry per CDR3 protein. In the table there are about 19,000 distinct CDR3 sequences, roughly 64% of which are singletons. These receptors' antigens are unknown. Sequenced: CD4+ T cells from blood, cultured in vitro. These receptors were collected from a human donor who had recovered from COVID-19.

J is TRBJ2-1 and V is TRBV7-3; D not resolved. The CDR3 extends over 11 amino acids. Germline loops: CDR1 SGHTA, CDR2 FQGTGA. The ends were cut back, 5 bases at V and 5 bases at J, with 4 bases in the middle. CDR3: CASSPDNEQFF. Here the CDR3 DNA reads TGTGCCAGCAGCCCGGACAATGAGCAGTTCTTC.

This chain links TRBV1 with TRBJ2-5; the table's D call TRBD2 went unverified against the DNA. TRBV1 is reported as a pseudogene. The CDR3 runs to 14 residues. The CDR3 spells CTSNRGTSRETQYF. In DNA, the CDR3 is TGCACCAGCAACCGCGGGACTAGCAGGGAGACCCAGTACTTC.

The rearrangement links TRBV7-3 to TRBJ1-2; 7 bases are shared with TRBD1. The V gene end was trimmed by 4 bases and the J gene end by 6 bases; junction bases not matched to a gene: 11. Germline V gene sequence: CDR1 SGHTA, CDR2 FQGTGA. The CDR3 contains 15 residues. CDR3 amino acids: CASSSRQGALDGYTF. CDR3 DNA: TGTGCCAGCAGCTCCCGACAGGGCGCCCTAGATGGCTACACCTTC.

DNA of the CDR3: TGTGCCAGCAGCCAAGATTCCCTAGCGGGAGGTGGGGACGAGCAGTACTTC. Translation gives CASSQDSLAGGGDEQYF. The chain couples TRBV4-2 to TRBJ2-7; the match to TRBD2 covers 11 bases. J gave up 5 bases and V 0 bases, and 9 bases lay outside the gene matches. The V gene's germline CDR1 is LGHNA and CDR2 YNFKEQ. The length of the CDR3 is 17 residues.